Presented here are 22 T cell receptor beta chains from one specimen sequenced in a study of cytomegalovirus exposure and HLA in healthy donors. In the PCR, 60 Vbeta and 13 Jbeta primers were used. Sequencing was performed with immunoSEQ multiplex PCR; in TCRdb, only in-frame clones are kept and a portion is missing. The sample has about 280,000 clones; roughly 89% are singletons. Sample: PBMCs. These receptor sequences come from a young woman in good health and CMV-seronegative.

The chain carries TRBV9 and TRBJ2-5; D uncertain. From germline, CDR1 is SGDLS and CDR2 YYNGEE. Trimming took 0 bases from V and 1 from J, leaving 7 bases between them. The CDR3 loop spans 14 amino acids. CDR3 sequence reads: CASSVGPPQETQYF. DNA for the CDR3: TGTGCCAGCAGCGTAGGGCCTCCCCAAGAGACCCAGTACTTC.

The J gene is TRBJ2-5, the V gene TRBV4-1; weak D call: TRBD2 (6 bases). The CDR3 consists of 13 residues. CDR1 is MGHRA, CDR2 YSYEKL, per germline. Between the trimmed V and J ends, which lost 4 bases and 7 bases, there was a span of 13 bases. The CDR3 region has the DNA TGCGCCAGCAGCCCCAGACTAGGAGGGACCCAGTACTTC. Translated, it gives CASSPRLGGTQYF.

Written as DNA, the CDR3 is TGTGCCAGCAGCTTAGTGGAGGGCCTAGGTTCACCCCTCCACTTT. It translates to CASSLVEGLGSPLHF. V gene TRBV7-2 combines with J gene TRBJ1-6, with D hard to call. The V gene's germline CDR1 is SGHTA and CDR2 FQGNSA. Deletions cut 1 base from V and 9 bases from J, with 13 bases between. The CDR3 contains 15 residues.

The chain links TRBV6-1 to TRBJ2-4; TRBD1 might be the D (6 bases). The CDR3 extends over 16 amino acids. Trimming shortened V by 3 bases and J by 0 bases, and 12 bases separated the two germline ends. Per the germline V gene, CDR1 is MNHNS and CDR2 is SASEGT. CDR3 DNA: TGTGCCAGCAGTGATGGACAGTTACTAGCCAAAAACATTCAGTACTTC. Protein sequence: CASSDGQLLAKNIQYF.

With respect to this clone: Distinct nucleotide sequences in the sample also encode this CDR3. The V call is TRBV6-5, the J call TRBJ2-7, with 8 bases lining up with TRBD2. J gave up 1 base and V 2 bases, and 4 bases lay outside the gene matches. This CDR3 is built from 15 residues. Germline-derived CDR1 and CDR2 are MNHEY and SVGAGI. CDR3 in DNA: TGTGCCAGCAGTTACGGGGCGGGGGGTTCCTACGAGCAGTACTTC. As protein: CASSYGAGGSYEQYF.

This chain links TRBV30 with TRBJ1-6; D is ambiguous. Germline CDR1 reads GTSNPN; CDR2 reads SVGIG (reference sequence). The V end was cut by 5 bases, the J end by 6 bases, with 14 bases between. This CDR3 spans 14 amino acids. The CDR3 bases are TGTGCCTGGGGCGAGGTGCGGGTTAATTCACCCCTCCACTTT. It is translated as CAWGEVRVNSPLHF.

The rearrangement links TRBV5-6 to TRBJ1-1, with unresolved D. Trimming took 2 bases from V and 4 from J, leaving 9 bases between them. CDR1 and CDR2 from the germline V gene are SGHDT and YYEEEE. This CDR3 spans 13 amino acids. In DNA form, the CDR3 reads TGTGCCAGCAGCTTTTTTTCTCCCACTGAAGCTTTCTTT. Amino acids: CASSFFSPTEAFF.

The V call is TRBV29-1, the J call TRBJ1-2, with a weak D call TRBD1 (6 bases). V lost 4 bases and J lost 3, with 12 bases in between. CDR1 SQVTM and CDR2 ANQGSEA come from the germline V gene. CDR3 length: 13 residues. The CDR3 nucleotides are TGCAGCGTTGTGGCAGGGGCGGACTATGGCTACACCTTC. It translates to CSVVAGADYGYTF.

This clone was counted between two and nine times. The V gene is TRBV5-1, the J gene TRBJ2-1, with 13 bases fitting TRBD2. The V gene's germline CDR1 is SGHRS and CDR2 YFSETQ. Trimming took 2 bases from V and 15 from J; bases not matched to a gene: 11. The CDR3 is 15 residues long. The CDR3: CASSFTSGGALGPFF. The CDR3 DNA follows: TGCGCCAGCAGCTTTACTAGCGGGGGGGCCTTGGGTCCGTTCTTC.

This clone was detected a few times. The chain links TRBV11-2 to TRBJ1-4; 7 bases agree with TRBD1. The CDR3 runs to 14 residues. In germline, CDR1 is SGHAT, CDR2 FQNNGV. After removal of 6 bases from V and 4 bases from J, the junction contained 5 bases not matched to a gene. The CDR3 DNA reads as TGTGCCAGCAGTCGGGACAGTCATAATGAAAAACTGTTTTTT. Encoded protein: CASSRDSHNEKLFF.

The rearrangement joins TRBV19 to TRBJ2-5; 12 nucleotides line up with TRBD2. The J segment lost 1 base and the V segment lost 4 bases, leaving 4 bases of the junction unmatched. The CDR3 sequence is 16 residues long. CDR1 and CDR2 (germline): LNHDA, SQIVND (reference sequence). The CDR3 sequence: CASSKLAGGFQETQYF. As DNA, the CDR3 is TGTGCCAGTAGTAAACTAGCGGGGGGCTTCCAAGAGACCCAGTACTTC.

The genes are TRBV4-1 and TRBJ2-7; TRBD2 agrees at 7 bases. V was clipped by 4 bases and J by 1 base; unmatched bases: 1. Germline lookup yields CDR1 MGHRA and CDR2 YSYEKL. This CDR3 is 13 amino acids long. CDR3 DNA: TGCGCCAGCAGCCGACTAGCATCCTACGAGCAGTACTTC. Its translation: CASSRLASYEQYF.

The chain has TRBV29-1 and TRBJ2-7; D possibly corresponds to TRBD2 (5 bases). V was clipped by 6 bases and J by 7 bases, with 19 bases between them. Per the germline V gene, CDR1 is SQVTM and CDR2 is ANQGSEA. The CDR3 extends over 13 amino acids. The CDR3 here is CSVEGTVPAEQYF. CDR3 coding DNA: TGCAGCGTAGAGGGAACAGTACCCGCGGAGCAGTACTTC.

The chain couples TRBV2 to TRBJ2-1, with D maybe TRBD1 (5 bases). Germline assignment: CDR1 SNHLY and CDR2 FYNNEI. Trimming took off 4 bases at V and 8 bases at J, with 9 bases between the two ends. CDR3 length: 12 residues. In DNA, the CDR3 is TGTGCCAGCAGTGCTATAGGGGATGAGCAGTTCTTC. Translation: CASSAIGDEQFF.

The chain carries TRBV10-3 and TRBJ1-5; D uncertain. The CDR3 runs to 16 residues. Trimming took off 2 bases at V and 7 bases at J, with 18 bases between the two ends. The germline V gene encodes CDR1 ENHRY and CDR2 SYGVKD. The CDR3, as DNA: TGTGCCATCAGTGAGCTTAATATGGGCGCGGGGCAGCCCCAGCATTTT. Translated, it gives CAISELNMGAGQPQHF.

This clone was found a few times. V usage is TRBV6-1 and J usage is TRBJ1-1, with D hard to call. The ends were cut back, 2 bases at V and 0 bases at J, with 10 bases in the middle. This CDR3 comprises 15 residues. Germline values: CDR1 MNHNS, CDR2 SASEGT. The CDR3 DNA is TGTGCCAGCAGTGAACCCAGGTATCTGAACACTGAAGCTTTCTTT. It is translated as CASSEPRYLNTEAFF.

The V gene is TRBV10-2, the J gene TRBJ1-5, with D perhaps matching TRBD1 (5 bases). CDR1 WSHSY and CDR2 SAAADI come from the germline V gene. The CDR3 is 13 amino acids. V dropped 8 bases and J dropped 11 bases, with 19 bases sitting between them. CDR3 residues: CASGWAPGEAQHF. The CDR3, as DNA: TGCGCCAGCGGGTGGGCCCCGGGGGAGGCCCAGCATTTT.

The V gene is TRBV10-3, the J gene TRBJ1-5; 11 nucleotides line up with TRBD1. After removal of 3 bases from V and 0 bases from J, the junction contained 4 bases not matched to a gene. Germline assignment: CDR1 ENHRY and CDR2 SYGVKD. This CDR3 comprises 17 residues. This CDR3 is CAISERDRGISNQPQHF. In DNA form, the CDR3 reads TGTGCCATCAGTGAACGGGACAGGGGGATTAGCAATCAGCCCCAGCATTTT.

This sequence joins TRBV6-5 and TRBJ1-5; TRBD1 might be the D (5 bases). Germline CDR1 reads MNHEY; CDR2 reads SVGAGI. V lost 7 bases to trimming and J lost 1 base, with 14 bases between them. This CDR3 is 15 amino acids long. The CDR3 is CASIRAGESNQPQHF. The CDR3 DNA sequence: TGTGCCAGCATAAGGGCGGGGGAGAGCAATCAGCCCCAGCATTTT.

The chain recombines TRBV6-5 with TRBJ1-1, with D perhaps TRBD1 (5 bases). Trimming stripped 11 bases from V and 2 bases from J, with 15 bases between. This CDR3 spans 13 amino acids. Germline CDR1 is MNHEY and CDR2 is SVGAGI. CDR3 nucleotide sequence: TGTGCCGCGTCTCGGGGGATCAACACTGAAGCTTTCTTT. It translates to CAASRGINTEAFF.

V is TRBV7-9 and J is TRBJ2-1, with a weak D call TRBD1 (6 bases). V lost 8 bases to trimming and J lost 8 bases, with 13 bases between them. Looked up from germline, CDR1 is SEHNR and CDR2 is FQNEAQ (reference sequence). The CDR3 has 12 residues. This CDR3 reads CASRTVLDEQFF. The DNA for the CDR3 is TGTGCCAGCCGGACAGTATTGGATGAGCAGTTCTTC.

The chain carries TRBV19 and TRBJ1-2, with D uncertain. CDR1 is LNHDA and CDR2 is SQIVND in the germline V gene (reference sequence). The CDR3 length is 11 residues. V lost 5 bases and J 5 bases, leaving 6 bases between the germline ends. Here the CDR3 reads CASSLTYGYTF. DNA for the CDR3: TGTGCCAGTAGTCTAACGTATGGCTACACCTTC.